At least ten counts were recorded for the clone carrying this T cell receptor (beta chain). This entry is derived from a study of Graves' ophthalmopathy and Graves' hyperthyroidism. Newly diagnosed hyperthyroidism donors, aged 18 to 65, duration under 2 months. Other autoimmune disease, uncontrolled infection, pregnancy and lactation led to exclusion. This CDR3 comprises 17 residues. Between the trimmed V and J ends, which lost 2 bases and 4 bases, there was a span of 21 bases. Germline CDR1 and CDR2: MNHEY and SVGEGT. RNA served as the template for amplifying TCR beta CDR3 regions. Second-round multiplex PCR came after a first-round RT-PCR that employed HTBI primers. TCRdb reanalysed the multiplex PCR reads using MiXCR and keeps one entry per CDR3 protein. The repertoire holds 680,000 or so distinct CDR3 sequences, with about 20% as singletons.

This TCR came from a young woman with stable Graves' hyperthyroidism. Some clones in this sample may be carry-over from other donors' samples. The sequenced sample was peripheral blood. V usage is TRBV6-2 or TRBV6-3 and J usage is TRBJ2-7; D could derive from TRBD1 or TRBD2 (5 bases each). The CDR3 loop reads CASSYRSARDGFYEQYF. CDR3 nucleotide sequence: TGTGCCAGCAGTTACCGCTCGGCCCGGGACGGATTTTACGAGCAGTACTTC.